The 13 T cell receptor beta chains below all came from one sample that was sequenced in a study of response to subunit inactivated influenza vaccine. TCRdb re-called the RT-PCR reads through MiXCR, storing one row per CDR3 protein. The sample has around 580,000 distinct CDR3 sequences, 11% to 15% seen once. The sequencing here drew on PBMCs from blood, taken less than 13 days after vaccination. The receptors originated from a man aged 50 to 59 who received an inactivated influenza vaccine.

The CDR3 sequence: CASSILAGTGELFF. The CDR3 DNA reads as TGTGCCAGTAGTATCCTAGCCGGCACCGGGGAGCTGTTTTTT. The chain employs TRBV19 and TRBJ2-2; maybe TRBD2 (5 bases). The CDR3 extends over 14 amino acids. Trimming stripped 3 bases from V and 4 bases from J, with 9 bases between. From germline, CDR1 is LNHDA and CDR2 SQIVND (reference sequence).

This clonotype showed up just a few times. The CDR3 loop reads CASSQDHGRYEQYF. The CDR3 DNA is TGCGCCAGCAGCCAAGATCATGGCAGATACGAGCAGTACTTC. The V and J genes are TRBV4-3 and TRBJ2-7; D unresolved. Germline CDR1 LGHNA, CDR2 YSLEER. V gave up 0 bases and J gave up 4 bases, with 10 bases separating them. The CDR3 has 14 residues.

CDR3: CASSLVPSGGSEQYF. The DNA of the CDR3 is TGCGCCAGCAGCTTGGTTCCTAGCGGGGGTAGCGAGCAGTACTTC. The gene calls are TRBV5-1 and TRBJ2-7, with TRBD2 matching 10 bases. CDR1 SGHRS and CDR2 YFSETQ come from the germline V gene. The CDR3 extends over 15 amino acids. The V and J ends lost 0 bases and 6 bases, in that order; junction bases with no gene match: 6.

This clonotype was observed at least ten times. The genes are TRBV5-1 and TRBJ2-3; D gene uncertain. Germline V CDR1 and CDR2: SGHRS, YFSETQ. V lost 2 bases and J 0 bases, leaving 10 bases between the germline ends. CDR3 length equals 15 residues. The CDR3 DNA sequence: TGCGCCAGCAGCTTTAAAGGATCTAGCACAGATACGCAGTATTTT. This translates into CASSFKGSSTDTQYF.

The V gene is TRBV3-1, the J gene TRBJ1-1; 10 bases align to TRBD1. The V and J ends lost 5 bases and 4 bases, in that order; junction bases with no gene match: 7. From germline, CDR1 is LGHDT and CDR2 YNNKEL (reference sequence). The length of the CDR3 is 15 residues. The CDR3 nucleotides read TGTGCCAGCAGCGGGACAGGGGTGAAGAGCACTGAAGCTTTCTTT. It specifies CASSGTGVKSTEAFF. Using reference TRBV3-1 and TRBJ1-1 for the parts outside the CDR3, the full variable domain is DTAVSQTPKYLVTQMGNDKSIKCEQNLGHDTMYWYKQDSKKFLKIMFSYNNKELIINETVPNRFSPKSPDKAHLNLHINSLELGDSAVYFCASSGTGVKSTEAFFGQGTRLTVV.

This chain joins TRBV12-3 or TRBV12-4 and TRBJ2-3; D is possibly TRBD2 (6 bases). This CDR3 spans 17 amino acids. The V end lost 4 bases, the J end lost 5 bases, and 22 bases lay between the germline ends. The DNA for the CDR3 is TGTGCCAGCAGTTCCCCCCCGGGACTCGACCCCGAAGATACGCAGTATTTT. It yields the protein CASSSPPGLDPEDTQYF.

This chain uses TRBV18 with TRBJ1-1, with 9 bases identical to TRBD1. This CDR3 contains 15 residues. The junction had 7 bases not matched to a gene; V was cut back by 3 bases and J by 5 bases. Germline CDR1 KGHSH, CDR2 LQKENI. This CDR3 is CASSPGGTGRTEAFF. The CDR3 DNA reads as TGTGCCAGCTCACCGGGCGGGACAGGGCGGACTGAAGCTTTCTTT. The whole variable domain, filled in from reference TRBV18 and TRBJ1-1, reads NAGVMQNPRHLVRRRGQEARLRCSPMKGHSHVYWYRQLPEEGLKFMVYLQKENIIDESGMPKERFSAEFPKEGPSILRIQQVVRGDSAAYFCASSPGGTGRTEAFFGQGTRLTVV.

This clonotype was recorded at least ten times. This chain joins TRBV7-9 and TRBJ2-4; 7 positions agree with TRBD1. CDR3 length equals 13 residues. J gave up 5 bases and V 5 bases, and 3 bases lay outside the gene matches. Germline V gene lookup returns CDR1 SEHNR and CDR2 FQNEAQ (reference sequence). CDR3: CASSPDRENIQYF. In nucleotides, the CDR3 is TGTGCCAGCAGCCCAGACAGGGAAAACATTCAGTACTTC. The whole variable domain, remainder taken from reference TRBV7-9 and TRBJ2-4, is DTGVSQNPRHKITKRGQNVTFRCDPISEHNRLYWYRQTLGQGPEFLTYFQNEAQLEKSRLLSDRFSAERPKGSFSTLEIQRTEQGDSAMYLCASSPDRENIQYFGAGTRLSVL.

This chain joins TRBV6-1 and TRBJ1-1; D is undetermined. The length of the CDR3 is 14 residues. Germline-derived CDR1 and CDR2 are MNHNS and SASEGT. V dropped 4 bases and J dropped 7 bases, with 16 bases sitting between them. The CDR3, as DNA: TGTGCCAGCAGTGCTAGTCGCCTTAATGGTGAAGCTTTCTTT. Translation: CASSASRLNGEAFF.

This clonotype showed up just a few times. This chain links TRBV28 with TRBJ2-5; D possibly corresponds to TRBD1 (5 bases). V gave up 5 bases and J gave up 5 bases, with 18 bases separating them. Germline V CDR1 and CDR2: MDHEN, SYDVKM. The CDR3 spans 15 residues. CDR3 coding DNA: TGTGCCAGCAGTCCAGGGAAACTAACAATCGAGACCCAGTACTTC. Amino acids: CASSPGKLTIETQYF.

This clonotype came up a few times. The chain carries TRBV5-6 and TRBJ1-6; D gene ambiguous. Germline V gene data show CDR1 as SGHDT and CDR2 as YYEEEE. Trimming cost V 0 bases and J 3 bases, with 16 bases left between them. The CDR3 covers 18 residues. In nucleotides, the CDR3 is TGTGCCAGCAGCTTGGCCTCATGGACGGGCAGCTATAATTCACCCCTCCACTTT. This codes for CASSLASWTGSYNSPLHF.

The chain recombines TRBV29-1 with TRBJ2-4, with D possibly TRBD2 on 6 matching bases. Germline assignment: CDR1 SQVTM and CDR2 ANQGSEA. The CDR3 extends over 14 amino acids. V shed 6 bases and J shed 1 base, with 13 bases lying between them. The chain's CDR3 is CSVVGGDAKNIQYF. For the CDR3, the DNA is TGCAGCGTGGTGGGGGGTGACGCCAAAAACATTCAGTACTTC.

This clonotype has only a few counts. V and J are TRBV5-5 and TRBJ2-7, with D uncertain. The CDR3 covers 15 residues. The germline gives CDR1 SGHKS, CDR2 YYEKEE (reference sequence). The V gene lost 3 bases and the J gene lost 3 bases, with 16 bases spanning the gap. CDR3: CASSYAPGPDYEQYF. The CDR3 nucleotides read TGTGCCAGCAGCTATGCTCCGGGTCCCGACTACGAGCAGTACTTC.